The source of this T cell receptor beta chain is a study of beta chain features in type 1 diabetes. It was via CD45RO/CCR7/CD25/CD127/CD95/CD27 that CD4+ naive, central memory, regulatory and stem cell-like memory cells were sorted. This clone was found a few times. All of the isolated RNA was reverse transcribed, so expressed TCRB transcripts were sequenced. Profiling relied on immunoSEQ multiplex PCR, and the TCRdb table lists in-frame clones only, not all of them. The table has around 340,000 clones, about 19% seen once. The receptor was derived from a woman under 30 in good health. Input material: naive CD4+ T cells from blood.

Here the CDR3 DNA reads TGTGCCAGCAGCTCCCAATCCGGGACAGGATATGGCTACACCTTC. Translation: CASSSQSGTGYGYTF. The chain couples TRBV7-9 to TRBJ1-2; TRBD1 matches 8 bases. This CDR3 contains 15 residues. With V trimmed by 4 bases and J by 5 bases, 9 bases remained unmatched. Germline loops: CDR1 SEHNR, CDR2 FQNEAQ (reference sequence).